The source of this TCR beta chain is a study of Ad26.COV2.S vaccination and SARS-CoV-2 variants. Stated treatment: 19 received Ad26.COV2.S at low or high dose, single or two shots; 5 received placebo; per-sample allocation not given. Day 63 after the first injection of vaccine or placebo was the sampling time. Turning to this clone: The antigen remains undetermined.

Generated by immunoSEQ multiplex PCR, the TCRdb table keeps only in-frame clones and is missing some. The table lists about 440,000 clones, about nine tenths of them singletons. This CDR3 spans 15 amino acids. Trimming took 6 bases from V and 6 from J; bases not matched to a gene: 10. In germline, CDR1 is SNHLY, CDR2 FYNNEI. Study-wide findings and caveats: The TCR-based breadth and depth measures might underestimate overall T cell responses.

The chain couples TRBV2 to TRBJ1-1; 10 nucleotides line up with TRBD1. The receptor was isolated from a person aged 18-65 years who received the Ad26.COV2.S COVID-19 vaccine or a placebo. The sample was peripheral blood, taken in a trial of Ad26.COV2.S vaccine versus placebo. The CDR3 DNA is TGTGCCAGCAGACGACAGGGGGCCGTTGTACCTGAAGCTTTCTTT. It translates to CASRRQGAVVPEAFF.